This TCR beta chain was found in a study of blood T cell repertoires in COVID-19. Study-wide context: Specimens from acute and convalescent COVID-19 originated in the United States, Italy and Spain. Nucleic acid was either cDNA or gDNA, and it came from T cells, B-cell-depleted T cells, or PBMCs.

Source study methods: Nucleated cell number was recorded as an estimate derived from reference gene primer amplification. Profiling relied on immunoSEQ multiplex PCR, and the TCRdb table lists in-frame clones only, not all of them. Clone size and the V and J calls come from that table; the DNA yielded D and trimming. This sample has around 120,000 clones; around 84% occur once, and the top ten carry less than 2.5%. The CDR3 spans 15 residues. Germline CDR1 is ENHRY and CDR2 is SYGVKD. V was pared by 7 bases and J by 4 bases, with 7 bases of the junction left unmatched. This sequence joins TRBV10-3 and TRBJ2-1; 10 bases match TRBD2. This TCR derives from a human donor in a cohort sampled during active COVID-19. Sequenced: peripheral blood. The CDR3, as DNA: TGTGCCATCATGGTAATTAGCGGGGGGTACAATGAGCAGTTCTTC. Translation gives CAIMVISGGYNEQFF.